One T cell receptor beta chain is described in this entry. The data are from a study of memory CD4+ T cells and cytomegalovirus serostatus. The sort gate was single viable CD3+CD4+CD8-CD45RO+ cells for memory CD4+ T cells. The data were produced by immunoSEQ multiplex PCR, yet TCRdb's version contains in-frame clones alone and is incomplete. Of about 96,000 clones in the sample, 80% were seen once. V was pared by 4 bases and J by 2 bases, with 13 bases between. The germline CDR1 and CDR2 sequences are SEHNR and FQNEAQ (reference sequence). This CDR3 is 15 amino acids long. The chain has TRBV7-9 and TRBJ2-3; D is possibly TRBD2 (6 bases). This sequence was found in an adult in good health and CMV-seropositive. Sequencing was performed on memory CD4+ T cells from blood. DNA of the CDR3: TGTGCCAGCAGCTCGGGACTTCCAACCACAGATACGCAGTATTTT. It specifies CASSSGLPTTDTQYF.